This TCR beta chain was sequenced in a study of spatial heterogeneity in lung cancer. For the study at large: Detected sequences consistently included more beta-chain ones than alpha-chain ones. Notes on the study in general: There were more appearances of ubiquitous expanded tumor TCRs in blood at resection than at follow-up.

The germline V gene has CDR1 LGHNA and CDR2 YSLEER. The V segment lost 3 bases and the J segment 4 bases; nucleotides outside the gene matches: 3. The CDR3 runs to 15 residues. Described time point: sample taken at primary tumor resection. The authors sequenced whole RNA from tumor, nontumor lung or frozen PBMC without sorting. Each CDR3 protein is one row after TCRdb ran MiXCR on the 5' RACE reads. The data hold 950 to 1,100 distinct CDR3 sequences, with roughly 46% observed a single time. A word on this clonotype: Antigen specificity is unknown. This beta chain is an unintended read in a library built for alpha chains; its size means little.

Source: PBMCs, taken at surgery. The source of this sequence is a male donor with early-stage non-small cell lung cancer. The chain employs TRBV4-3 and TRBJ2-3, with 11 nucleotides matching TRBD2. The CDR3 reads CASSQGLAAPDTQYF. The CDR3 DNA reads as TGCGCCAGCAGCCAGGGACTAGCGGCCCCAGATACGCAGTATTTT.